Sequencing of this T cell receptor beta chain was carried out in a study of T cells in Graves' hyperthyroidism and ophthalmopathy. Findings of the study overall: The model predicted ophthalmopathy a median roughly six months before onset.

V lost 2 bases and J lost 3; bases outside the gene matches: 12. The CDR3 consists of 18 residues. The V gene's germline CDR1 is SEHNR and CDR2 FQNEAQ (reference sequence). Regions amplified from RNA transcripts were the TCR beta CDR3 regions. In the first-round RT-PCR of the TCR CDR3, the HTBI primer set was used. TCRdb processed the multiplex PCR reads anew with MiXCR; each CDR3 protein has one entry. The table includes approximately 690,000 distinct CDR3 sequences, around 13% detected once. As concerns this clonotype: Its antigen is currently unknown.

Clinical symptoms, serum thyroxine and TRAb, thyroid ultrasound and orbital computed tomography together formed the diagnostic basis. This clonotype originated in a woman aged 45-65 years with Graves' ophthalmopathy. Material: blood. This chain links TRBV7-9 with TRBJ2-3, with 9 bases aligning to TRBD2. The CDR3 nucleotides read TGTGCCAGCAGCTTAATGAGGGCGGGAGGGCCTGTGACAGATACGCAGTATTTT. It is translated as CASSLMRAGGPVTDTQYF.